The 8 T cell receptor beta chains below were found in one sample sequenced in a study of T cell clonality in common variable immunodeficiency. TCRdb keeps only in-frame clones here, not all; method: immunoSEQ multiplex PCR. The repertoire consists of roughly 70,000 clones, none detected only once. Sequenced: peripheral blood mononuclear cells. The receptors were gathered from a person between 18 and 75 years old in good health.

At least ten counts were recorded for this clone. With the read ending 3 residues before the CDR3 end, the germline J gene is used to fill in that end. The chain has TRBV28 and TRBJ1-2; 9 bases agree with TRBD1. The germline CDR1 and CDR2 sequences are MDHEN and SYDVKM. The CDR3 loop spans 15 amino acids. CDR3 protein: CASRSPGQGVRGYTF. The part of the CDR3 DNA that was read is TGTGCCAGCAGGTCTCCGGGACAGGGTGTACGAGGC.

Many counts were recorded for this clone. The sequenced fragment ends 3 residues before the CDR3 boundary, so the rest is inferred from the germline J gene. This sequence joins TRBV12-3 or TRBV12-4 and TRBJ1-2; 7 positions match TRBD1. The length of the CDR3 is 13 residues. With 3 bases clipped from V and 4 bases from J, the junction kept 2 bases outside the gene matches. CDR3 region: CASSFRTGYGYTF. Partial CDR3 DNA: TGTGCCAGCAGTTTCAGGACAGGCTATGGC.

This clone appeared many times. Coverage ceases 3 residues before the CDR3 finishes, and the germline J gene fills in the end. V gene TRBV2 combines with J gene TRBJ2-1, with D perhaps matching TRBD2 (6 bases). V lost 6 bases, J lost 8 bases, and 11 bases lay in between. Germline assignment: CDR1 SNHLY and CDR2 FYNNEI. The CDR3 has 12 amino acids. CDR3 amino acids: CASSPWGDEQFF. Incomplete CDR3 DNA: TGTGCCAGCAGCCCATGGGGGGATGAG.

This clone has ten or more counts. The missing CDR3 end, 3 residues past where the read stops, is filled in from the germline J gene. The V gene is TRBV4-2, the J gene TRBJ2-1; the match to TRBD1 covers 12 bases. The CDR3 has 19 amino acids. Germline assignment: CDR1 LGHNA and CDR2 YNFKEQ. With V trimmed by 4 bases and J by 3 bases, 13 bases remained unmatched. The CDR3 reads CASSPAGTGGSQGYNEQFF. The sequenced part of the CDR3 DNA is TGTGCCAGCAGCCCGGCCGGGACAGGGGGCTCCCAGGGCTACAATGAG.

This clone was detected ten times or more. The sequence runs out 3 residues before the end of the CDR3; the remainder is reconstructed from the germline J gene. The chain carries TRBV19 and TRBJ2-1, with 10 bases that match TRBD2. The CDR3 runs 15 residues. V lost 9 bases and J lost 0; bases outside the gene matches: 5. CDR1 and CDR2 from the germline V gene are LNHDA and SQIVND (reference sequence). The part of the CDR3 DNA that was read is TGTGCCAGCGGACTAGCGGCCGCCTCCTACAATGAG. It specifies CASGLAAASYNE. The full CDR3 protein is CASGLAAASYNEQFF.

This clone was recorded at least ten times. The sequenced fragment ends 3 residues before the CDR3 boundary, so the rest is inferred from the germline J gene. The gene calls are TRBV20-1 and TRBJ1-5, with 10 bases that match TRBD1. CDR3 length: 16 amino acids. Germline CDR1 is DFQATT and CDR2 is SNEGSKA (reference sequence). V gave up 0 bases and J gave up 3 bases; unmatched junction bases: 5. The covered CDR3 bases are TGCAGTGCTAGAGATCTTGGGACAGGGGACAATCAGCCC. It encodes CSARDLGTGDNQP. The whole CDR3 sequence is CSARDLGTGDNQPQHF.

This clone appeared many times. The read is 3 residues too short to cover the CDR3 end, so that end is filled in from the germline J gene. The V and J genes are TRBV20-1 and TRBJ2-2, with 8 bases matching TRBD2. Germline V CDR1 and CDR2: DFQATT, SNEGSKA (reference sequence). V gave up 1 base and J gave up 5 bases; unmatched junction bases: 9. The CDR3 has 16 amino acids. The CDR3 sequence: CSARAVGLAETGELFF. The DNA read from the CDR3 is TGCAGTGCTAGAGCGGTCGGACTAGCCGAAACCGGGGAG.

This clone was picked up many times. The CDR3 is cut off 3 residues early in the read; its end comes from the germline J gene. The gene calls are TRBV20-1 and TRBJ1-5; unclear D gene. This CDR3 has 13 amino acids. CDR1 and CDR2 (germline): DFQATT, SNEGSKA (reference sequence). The V end lost 3 bases, the J end lost 4 bases, and 10 bases lay between the germline ends. The sequenced CDR3 bases are TGCAGTGCTAGTGGGCAGTTGAATCAGCCC. Amino acid sequence: CSASGQLNQP. The whole CDR3 reads CSASGQLNQPQHF.